This TCR beta chain is from a study of early T cells in non-severe SARS-CoV-2 infection. Study summary: Sequencing used unsorted whole-blood bulk RNA, so chains lack pairing. Study results and caveats: Reliance on VDJdb matching favored anti-spike CD8 responses; private and CD4 specificities were missed.

Attachment of unique molecular identifiers was made to individual cDNA molecules. TCRdb reprocessed the 5' RACE reads with MiXCR, giving one entry per CDR3 protein. Of fewer than 80,000 distinct CDR3 sequences listed, 13% are singletons. Germline assignment: CDR1 LNHDA and CDR2 SQIVND (reference sequence). Trimming pared 7 bases from V and 7 bases from J, leaving 16 bases between. This CDR3 contains 14 residues. The sample holds many counts of this clonotype. What it recognizes is unknown. Sequencing was performed on whole blood. The genes are TRBV19 and TRBJ1-4, with D tentatively TRBD1 (6 bases). The TCR was taken from an adult who was a healthcare worker with PCR-confirmed SARS-CoV-2 infection or an uninfected control (not recorded which). CDR3 protein: CASTASNRVEKLFF. In DNA, the CDR3 is TGTGCCAGTACTGCGTCGAACAGGGTTGAAAAACTGTTTTTT.